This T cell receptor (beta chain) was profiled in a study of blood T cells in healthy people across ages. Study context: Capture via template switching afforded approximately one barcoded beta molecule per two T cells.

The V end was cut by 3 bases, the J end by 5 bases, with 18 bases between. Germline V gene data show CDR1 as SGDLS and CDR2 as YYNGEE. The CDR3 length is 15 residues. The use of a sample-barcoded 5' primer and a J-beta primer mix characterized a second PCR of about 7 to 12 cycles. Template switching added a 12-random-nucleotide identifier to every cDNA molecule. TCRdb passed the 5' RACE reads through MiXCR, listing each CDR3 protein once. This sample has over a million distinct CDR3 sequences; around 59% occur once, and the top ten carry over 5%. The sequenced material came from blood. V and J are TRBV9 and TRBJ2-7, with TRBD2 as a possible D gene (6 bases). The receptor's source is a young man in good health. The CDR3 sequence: CASSAGTGFWDEQYF. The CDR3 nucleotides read TGTGCCAGCAGCGCCGGGACTGGCTTTTGGGACGAGCAGTACTTC.